In this sample, the clone carrying this TCR beta chain turned up a few times. This entry comes from a study of cytomegalovirus exposure and HLA in healthy donors. The length of the CDR3 is 18 residues. Germline assignment: CDR1 SQVTM and CDR2 ANQGSEA. V lost 2 bases and J 4 bases, leaving 23 bases between the germline ends. This PCR relied on a set of 60 Vbeta primers and 13 Jbeta primers. The assay was immunoSEQ multiplex PCR, and TCRdb's table has in-frame clones only and misses some. The profile covers some 150,000 clones, with around 10% appearing a single time and approximately 1.8% taken by the ten largest.

The sequence came from a male donor in good health and CMV-seronegative. Input material: PBMCs. The chain links TRBV29-1 to TRBJ2-2; a possible D gene is TRBD1 (6 bases). CDR3 amino acids: CSVESTSAGVAGTGELFF. The CDR3 DNA reads as TGCAGCGTTGAATCTACATCGGCAGGGGTTGCGGGCACCGGGGAGCTGTTTTTT.